This section outlines one TCR beta chain sequence together with its context. What this receptor recognizes is not known. No base quality values were provided; no much bigger clone lies one nucleotide off. This specimen belongs to a study of blood T cell repertoires in COVID-19 (TCRdb year 2020). As for the study more broadly: Collaborator samples came from the United States, Italy and Spain and covered acute and convalescent phases of COVID-19. The material from the prospective study consisted of cDNA or gDNA derived from T cells, B-cell-depleted T cells, or PBMCs. Subjects who had been exposed to COVID-19, were actively infected with it, or had recovered from it provided the deeply sampled blood TCRbeta repertoires that made up the dataset. The repertoires were released in a freely available public database meant as a resource for research on the immune response to SARS-CoV-2. The samples were drawn from the first 160 participants of the ongoing ImmuneRACE study and from 1,254 subjects provided by 6 global collaborators. A de-identified subject ID, COVID-19 status, age in years and sex were almost always included in the sample metadata. Where available, HLA class I and class II types were obtained from metadata supplied by the sample provider rather than from assay-based typing.

V loses 5 bases at its end and J loses 6 bases; junction bases beyond the gene matches: 15. The germline V gene gives CDR1 as MNHEY and CDR2 as SVGEGT. The CDR3 covers 17 residues, taking in both the cysteine and the phenylalanine. Only the CDR3 DNA is retained, 51 bases long and in frame from the first base. Participants in the prospective study were aged 18 to 89 years, lived in some 24 United States geographic areas, and enrolled through a virtual design. To assign participants to cohorts, the prospective study relied on clinical history that participants themselves reported in a screening survey and a study questionnaire. Exposed participants were defined as having been in contact with someone with a PCR-confirmed or clinician-diagnosed COVID-19 case within 2 weeks of study entry. Mobile phlebotomists in the prospective study collected whole blood, serum and a nasopharyngeal or oropharyngeal swab from every participant. Prospective study participants could optionally give additional blood draws and questionnaires over a 2-month period. Before DNA extraction, prospective study blood samples were shipped either frozen or at room temperature.

TCRbeta CDR3 regions were amplified from genomic DNA by means of the immunoSEQ Assay, a bias-controlled multiplex PCR. Turning to the authors' computational methods: Nucleated cell counts per sample were estimated from amplification of reference gene primers within the assay. To quantify the absolute abundance of each unique TCRbeta CDR3 rearrangement, sequence reads were collapsed and filtered. For each sample, productive Simpson clonality was calculated by taking the square root of Simpson's diversity index across productive rearrangements. TCRdb provides this immuneACCESS table in a form limited to in-frame rearrangements. Some clones are lacking; in checked studies, under half of them reflect an unresolved V gene, and why the rest are absent is not known. The DNA gave D and trimming, while V, J and clone size come from that table. The sample records some 360,000 clones, about nine tenths of which are singletons. In total, the top ten clones hold just over 1% of the sample.

What the authors observed across the whole study: How much clinical and demographic metadata was included differed by source and by participant, and the metadata was provided uncurated.

The sequence was collected from a woman in her 30s who had been exposed to COVID-19. Input material: PBMCs or T cells enriched from blood (not recorded which). The V gene is TRBV6-2 or TRBV6-3 and the J gene is TRBJ1-5; 8 bases in the middle match TRBD1. The CDR3 in this case is CASSPLEAATGGQPQHF. The nucleotide sequence reads as follows: TGTGCCAGCAGTCCCCTCGAAGCGGCCACAGGGGGTCAGCCCCAGCATTTT.